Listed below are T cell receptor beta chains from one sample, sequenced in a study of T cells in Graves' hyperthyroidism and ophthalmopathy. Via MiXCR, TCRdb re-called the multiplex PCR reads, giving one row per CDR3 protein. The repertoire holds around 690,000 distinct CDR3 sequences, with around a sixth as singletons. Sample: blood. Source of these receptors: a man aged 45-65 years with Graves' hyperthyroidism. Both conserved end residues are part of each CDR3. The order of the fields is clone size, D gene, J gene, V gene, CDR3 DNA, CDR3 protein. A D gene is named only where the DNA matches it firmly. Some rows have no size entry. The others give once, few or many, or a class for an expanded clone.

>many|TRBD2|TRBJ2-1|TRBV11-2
TGTGCCAGCAGCCACCCTCCGGGGGGGCGGGAGGGCTACAATGAGCAGTTCTTC
CASSHPPGGREGYNEQFF
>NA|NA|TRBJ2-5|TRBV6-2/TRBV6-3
TGTGCCAGCGGTTCGTGGGGGCTGATCCAAGAGACCCAGTACTTC
CASGSWGLIQETQYF
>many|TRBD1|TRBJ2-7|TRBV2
TGTGCCAGCAGTGTTGGACAGGGGGTCTCCTACGAGCAGTACTTC
CASSVGQGVSYEQYF
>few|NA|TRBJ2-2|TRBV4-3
TGCGCCAGCAGCCAAGATAGCCTGGGGCAGTCCTCCGGGGAGCTGTTTTTT
CASSQDSLGQSSGELFF
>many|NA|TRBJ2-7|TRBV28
TGTGCCAGCAGCAGCGGCCCCTCCGGAGAGCAGTACTTC
CASSSGPSGEQYF
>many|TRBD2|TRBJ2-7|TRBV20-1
TGCAGTGCTGATAGTGCAGGCGGGGGGTTCTACGAGCAGTACTTC
CSADSAGGGFYEQYF
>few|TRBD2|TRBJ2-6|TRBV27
TGTGCCAGCAGCCGGGTAGCGGGGATCTCTGGGGCCAACGTCCTGACTTTC
CASSRVAGISGANVLTF
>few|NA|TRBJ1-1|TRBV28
TGTGCCAGCAGTTTCCCTCAAAGGCACACTGAAGCTTTCTTT
CASSFPQRHTEAFF
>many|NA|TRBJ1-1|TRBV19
TGTGCCAGTAATCGGGGTTACACTGAAGCTTTCTTT
CASNRGYTEAFF
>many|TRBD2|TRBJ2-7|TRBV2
TGTGCCAGCAGTACAATGGGACTAGCGGGGTCGGAGCAGTACTTC
CASSTMGLAGSEQYF
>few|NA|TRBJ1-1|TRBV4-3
TGCGCCAGCAGCCACCAACAGGGAAACACTGAAGCTTTCTTT
CASSHQQGNTEAFF
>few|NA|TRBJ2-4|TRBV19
TGTGCCAGCTCTCGGGACTCCGGTGCCAAAAACATTCAGTACTTC
CASSRDSGAKNIQYF
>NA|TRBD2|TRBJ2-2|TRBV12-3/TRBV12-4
TGTGCCAGCAACACTAGCGGGAGATACACCGGGGAGCTGTTTTTT
CASNTSGRYTGELFF
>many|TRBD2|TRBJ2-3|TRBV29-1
TGCAGCGTGCCCGAAGGAGCGGGAGGGAATTCGGATACGCAGTATTTT
CSVPEGAGGNSDTQYF
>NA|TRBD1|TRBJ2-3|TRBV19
TGTGCCAGTAGTCCCGGGACAGCCGATACGCAGTATTTT
CASSPGTADTQYF
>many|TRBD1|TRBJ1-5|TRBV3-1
TGTGCCAGCAGCCAGGACAGGGCCCAGCCCCAGCATTTT
CASSQDRAQPQHF
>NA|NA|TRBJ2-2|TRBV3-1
TGTGCCAGCAGCCAAGATCCCCAGCGGGCGCTCACCGGGGAGCTGTTTTTT
CASSQDPQRALTGELFF
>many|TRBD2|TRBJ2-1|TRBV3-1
TGTGCCAGCAGCCAAGATTCCGTCCGGACTAGCGGACACAATGAGCAGTTCTTC
CASSQDSVRTSGHNEQFF
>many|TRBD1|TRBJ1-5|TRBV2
TGTGCCAGCAGGGTGGCAGGGGGATTAGGCAATCAGCCCCAGCATTTT
CASRVAGGLGNQPQHF
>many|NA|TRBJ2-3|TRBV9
TGTGCCAGCAGCAGACGGACCGCCACAGATACGCAGTATTTT
CASSRRTATDTQYF
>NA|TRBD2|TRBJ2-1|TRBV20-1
TGCAGTGGCCAGACTAGCGAGTTTGGTGAGCAGTTCTTC
CSGQTSEFGEQFF
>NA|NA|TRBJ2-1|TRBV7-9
TGTGCCAGCAGCTTAACCGGCCGGGGTGGATACAATGAGCAGTTCTTC
CASSLTGRGGYNEQFF
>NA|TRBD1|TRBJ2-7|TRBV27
TGTGCCAGCAGTCCTTACAGGGGCACCTACGAGCAGTACTTC
CASSPYRGTYEQYF
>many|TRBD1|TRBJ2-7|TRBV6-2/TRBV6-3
TGTGCCAGCAGCCACGGGGGACAGGGATATGAGCAGTACTTC
CASSHGGQGYEQYF
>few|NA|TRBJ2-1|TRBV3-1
TGTGCCAGCAGCCAAGAGGGCAGTAGGGGTGAGCAGTTCTTC
CASSQEGSRGEQFF
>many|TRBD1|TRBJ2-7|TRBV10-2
TGCGCCAGCAGTGCGACAGGGGACTACGAGCAGTACTTC
CASSATGDYEQYF
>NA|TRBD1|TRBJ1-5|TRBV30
TGTGCCTGGAGTCAGGGGGCGCGAAGGTTGGGCAATCAGCCCCAGCATTTT
CAWSQGARRLGNQPQHF
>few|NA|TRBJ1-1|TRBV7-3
TGTGCCAGCAGCAAGGGACACTCGAACACTGAAGCTTTCTTT
CASSKGHSNTEAFF
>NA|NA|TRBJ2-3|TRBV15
TGTGCCACCAGCACTAACAGGGCTCGGACAGATACGCAGTATTTT
CATSTNRARTDTQYF
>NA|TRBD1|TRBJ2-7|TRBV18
TGTGCCAGCTCGCCCGGGACAGGGGTGAAAGAGCAGTACTTC
CASSPGTGVKEQYF
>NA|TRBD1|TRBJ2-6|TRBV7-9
TGTGCCAGCAGCTTAACCGGGACAGCCTCAGGAGCCAACGTCCTGACTTTC
CASSLTGTASGANVLTF
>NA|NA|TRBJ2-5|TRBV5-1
TGCGCCAGCAGCCCACGGGCCCAGCGGGAGACCCAGTACTTC
CASSPRAQRETQYF
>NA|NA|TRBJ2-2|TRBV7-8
TGTGCCAGCAGCTTAGTGCCCTGGGAAGGAGGCACCGGGGAGCTGTTTTTT
CASSLVPWEGGTGELFF
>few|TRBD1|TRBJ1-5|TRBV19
TGTGCCAGTAGGGTAGACAGGGATCAGCCCCAGCATTTT
CASRVDRDQPQHF
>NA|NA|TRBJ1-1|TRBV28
TGTGCCAGCAGTGTGCTTCGGCGAGCCGACACTGAAGCTTTCTTT
CASSVLRRADTEAFF
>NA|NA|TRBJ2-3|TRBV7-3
TGTGCCAGCAGCGATCGAACAGGACACACAGATACGCAGTATTTT
CASSDRTGHTDTQYF
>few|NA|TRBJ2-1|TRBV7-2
TGTGCCAGCAGCCACTTAGGGGCCAATGAGCAGTTCTTC
CASSHLGANEQFF
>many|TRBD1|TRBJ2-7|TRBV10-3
TGTGCCATCAGTGAGGCCGGGACAGGGAAACATAGCTCCTACGAGCAGTACTTC
CAISEAGTGKHSSYEQYF
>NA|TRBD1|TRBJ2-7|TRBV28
TGTGCCAGCAGTTTAGAAAAGGGACAGGGGTATCGCTACGAGCAGTACTTC
CASSLEKGQGYRYEQYF
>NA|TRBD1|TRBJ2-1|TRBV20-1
TGCAGTGCTAGGGGACAGGGGGCTATTGAGCAGTTCTTC
CSARGQGAIEQFF
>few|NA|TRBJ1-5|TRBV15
TGTGCCACCACCTCGGTGGAGGTCTATAGCAATCAGCCCCAGCATTTT
CATTSVEVYSNQPQHF
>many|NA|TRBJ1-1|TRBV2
TGTGCCAGCAGGGCTAGGACCTCGGCGGACACTGAAGCTTTCTTT
CASRARTSADTEAFF
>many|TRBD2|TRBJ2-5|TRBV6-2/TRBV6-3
TGTGCCAGCACCCCCCTTCCTAGCGGGAGGATCGGAGAGACCCAGTACTTC
CASTPLPSGRIGETQYF
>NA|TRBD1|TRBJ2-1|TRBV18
TGTGCCAGCTCATCTCCGGACAGGGGGCATGAGCAGTTCTTC
CASSSPDRGHEQFF
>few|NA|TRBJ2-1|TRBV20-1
TGCAGTGCCATCTCGAGGGACCGTGGGGGCGATGAGCAGTTCTTC
CSAISRDRGGDEQFF
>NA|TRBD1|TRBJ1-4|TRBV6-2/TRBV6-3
TGTGCCAGCAGGCCCCAGACAGGGGCTAATGAAAAACTGTTTTTT
CASRPQTGANEKLFF
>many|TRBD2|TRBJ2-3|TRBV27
TGTGCCAGCAGTAGGGGACTAGCGGGATTCCCGGGAGATACGCAGTATTTT
CASSRGLAGFPGDTQYF
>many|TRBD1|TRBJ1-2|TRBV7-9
TGTGCCAGCAGTTTGGCCCAGGTCCCGGACAGGAAAGAAAACTATGGCTACACCTTC
CASSLAQVPDRKENYGYTF
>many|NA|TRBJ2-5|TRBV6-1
TGTGCCAGCAGTGAATCCGTCGGATCCCAAGAGACCCAGTACTTC
CASSESVGSQETQYF
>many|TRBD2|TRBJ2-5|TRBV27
TGTGCCAGCAGTCCTGGACTAGCGGGAGGTAGTCAAGAGACCCAGTACTTC
CASSPGLAGGSQETQYF
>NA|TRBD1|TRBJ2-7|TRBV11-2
TGTGCCAGCAGCTTAGAAAGGGGGCTAGGGTCCTACGAGCAGTACTTC
CASSLERGLGSYEQYF
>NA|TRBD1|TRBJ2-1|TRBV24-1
TGTGCCACCAGTAGGAGACCGGGACAGGGGCGAAATGAGCAGTTCTTC
CATSRRPGQGRNEQFF
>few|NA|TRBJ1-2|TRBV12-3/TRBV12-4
TGTGCCAGCAGGATTTCGACAGGACGTTATGGCTACACCTTC
CASRISTGRYGYTF
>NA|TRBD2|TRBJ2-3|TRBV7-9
TGTGCCAGCAGCTTAATATTCGGGCTAGCGGGAGGGGGAAGCACAGATACGCAGTATTTT
CASSLIFGLAGGGSTDTQYF
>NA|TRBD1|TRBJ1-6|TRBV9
TGTGCCAGCAGCGTATCAGGGGGCAATTCACCCCTCCACTTT
CASSVSGGNSPLHF